The clone carrying this TCR beta chain was seen only a few times. Its antigen is undetermined. The data originate from a study of T cell responses to AZD1222 COVID-19 vaccine. Germline V CDR1 and CDR2: MNHEY, SVGAGI. V lost 6 bases and J 4 bases, leaving 16 bases between the germline ends. CDR3 length: 14 amino acids. Overall study results and limits: All repertoire sampling was performed exclusively after the peak T cell response. Two AZD1222 administrations were followed by greater Spike-specific TCR breadth and depth. The donor group comprised mostly white British people and more females; the analysis possibly underestimated clonal diversity.

The data were produced by immunoSEQ multiplex PCR, yet TCRdb's version contains in-frame clones alone and is incomplete. The table includes some 97,000 clones, about 89% detected once. This TCR was sampled from an adult in good health. V is TRBV6-5 and J is TRBJ2-7; D unclear. Material: peripheral blood, obtained on day 0 of MenACWY control vaccination. In DNA form, the CDR3 reads TGTGCCAGCAGCCTTTCGGCCGGGTGGTACGAGCAGTACTTC. As protein: CASSLSAGWYEQYF.